Here is one T cell receptor (beta chain) with its context. The ends were cut back, 0 bases at V and 0 bases at J, with 18 bases in the middle. Per the germline V gene, CDR1 is LGHNT and CDR2 is FRNRAP. The CDR3 totals 19 residues. This sample is drawn from a study of blood T cell repertoires in COVID-19. Study context: Researchers got acute and convalescent COVID-19 samples from the United States, Italy and Spain. PBMCs, B-cell-depleted T cells, or T cells were the source of the cDNA or gDNA that made up the material.

Authors' processing steps: Scientists estimated how many nucleated cells there were by amplifying reference gene primers. This table comes from immunoSEQ multiplex PCR, and its TCRdb copy is limited to in-frame clones, with some not included. V, J and clone size reflect that table, while D and trimming were determined from the DNA. The repertoire holds more than 250,000 clones, with 70% to 90% as singletons. J is TRBJ1-3 and V is TRBV12-5; the D gene is possibly TRBD1 (6 bases). The sequence was obtained from a woman between 25 and 40 years old who had recovered from COVID-19. Source material: peripheral blood. CDR3 sequence reads: CASGLVRRMTGHSGNTIYF. For the CDR3, the DNA is TGTGCTAGTGGTTTGGTCCGACGGATGACAGGACACTCTGGAAACACCATATATTTT. The full variable domain, completed using reference TRBV12-5 and TRBJ1-3, is DARVTQTPRHKVTEMGQEVTMRCQPILGHNTVFWYRQTMMQGLELLAYFRNRAPLDDSGMPKDRFSAEMPDATLATLKIQPSEPRDSAVYFCASGLVRRMTGHSGNTIYFGEGSWLTVV.